Given below is one T cell receptor (beta chain) in context. Its antigen is as yet unknown. Regarding time point: pre-sensitization, week 0. Treatment indicated: therapeutic diphenylcyclopropenone sensitization with weekly scalp DPC. Total RNA came from unfractionated whole blood. The sample belongs to a study of human T cells and chemical hapten exposure. General study findings and limits: Alopecia in all donors means immunity may differ from healthy individuals. Versus controls, significantly more large CDR3 similarity clusters arose from expanded TCRs. Patch test score rose with PT1 expanded TCRs, significant at 8, 16, 32, not 4.

CDR1 MNHNS and CDR2 SASEGT come from the germline V gene. Germline trimming cut 5 bases from V and 3 bases from J; bases unmatched to any gene: 5. The CDR3 is made up of 15 amino acids. Unique molecular identifiers were affixed to discrete cDNA molecules within the library. A single record per CDR3 protein comes from TCRdb applying MiXCR to the RACE reads. Of tens of thousands of distinct CDR3 sequences detected, 10% appear once; the ten largest clones hold roughly 27%. The gene calls are TRBV6-1 and TRBJ1-1; 11 bases are shared with TRBD1. The sequence derives from a man aged 50-60 years with alopecia areata. Some clones in this sample may be carry-over from other donors' samples. This specimen consisted of whole blood, obtained in connection with sensitization to the hapten diphenylcyclopropenone (DPC). The CDR3 loop is CASSRTGGWDTEAFF. CDR3 in DNA: TGTGCCAGCAGTAGGACAGGGGGCTGGGACACTGAAGCTTTCTTT.